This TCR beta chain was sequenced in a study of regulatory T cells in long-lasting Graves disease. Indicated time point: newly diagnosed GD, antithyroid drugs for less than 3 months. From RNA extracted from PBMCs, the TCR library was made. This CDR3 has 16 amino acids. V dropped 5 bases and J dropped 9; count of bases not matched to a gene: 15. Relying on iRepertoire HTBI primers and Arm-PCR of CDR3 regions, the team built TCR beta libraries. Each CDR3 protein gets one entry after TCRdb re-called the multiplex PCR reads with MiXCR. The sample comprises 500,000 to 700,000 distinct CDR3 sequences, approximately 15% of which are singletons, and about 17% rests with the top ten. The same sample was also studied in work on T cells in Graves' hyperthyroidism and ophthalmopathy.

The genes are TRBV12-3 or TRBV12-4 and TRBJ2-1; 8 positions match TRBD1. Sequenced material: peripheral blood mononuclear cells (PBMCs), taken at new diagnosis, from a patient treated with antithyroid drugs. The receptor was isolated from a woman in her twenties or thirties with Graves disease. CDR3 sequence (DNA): TGTGCCAGCAGTCTCTATGTGACAGGGGTGGGTCTTGAGCAGTTCTTC. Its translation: CASSLYVTGVGLEQFF.